This T cell receptor beta chain was recorded in a study of T cell changes during pregnancy in multiple sclerosis. The table came from immunoSEQ multiplex PCR; TCRdb's copy has only in-frame clones and leaves some out. The top ten clones hold 26% of a sample with some 40,000 clones, around 93% of them seen once. Germline V gives CDR1 SGDLS, CDR2 YYNGEE. J was trimmed by 4 bases and V by 0 bases; bases with no gene match: 4. CDR3 length: 15 residues. This rearrangement joins TRBV9 to TRBJ1-2; TRBD1 matches at 9 bases. The TCR sequence derives from a female donor with multiple sclerosis, enrolled in a pregnancy study. Sequencing was performed on CD8+ T cells from peripheral blood mononuclear cells, taken before pregnancy. For the CDR3, the DNA is TGTGCCAGCAGCGTAGGGACAGGGGCCTTCTATGGCTACACCTTC. It translates to CASSVGTGAFYGYTF.